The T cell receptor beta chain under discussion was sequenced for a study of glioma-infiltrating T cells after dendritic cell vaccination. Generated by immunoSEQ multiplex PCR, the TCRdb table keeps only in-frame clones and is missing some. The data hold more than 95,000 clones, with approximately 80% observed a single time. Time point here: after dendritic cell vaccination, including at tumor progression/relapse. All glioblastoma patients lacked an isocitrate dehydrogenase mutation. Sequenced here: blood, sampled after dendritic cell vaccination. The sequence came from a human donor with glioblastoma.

The CDR3 is CASSPPGGIEQFF. CDR3 in DNA: TGTGCCAGCTCACCACCGGGGGGAATTGAGCAGTTCTTC. The chain joins TRBV18 to TRBJ2-1, with TRBD2 as a possible D gene (6 bases). The length of the CDR3 is 13 residues. Per the germline V gene, CDR1 is KGHSH and CDR2 is LQKENI. Trimming removed 0 bases from V and 9 bases from J, with 9 bases in between.